These 16 T cell receptor beta chains came from one sample sequenced in a study of PD-1 blockade in classical Hodgkin lymphoma. Autologous stem cell transplantation was followed by relapse in every patient, and brentuximab vedotin exposure varied. TCRdb's copy holds only in-frame clones and misses some; the assay was immunoSEQ multiplex PCR. The profile shows 24,000 or so clones, 80% to 85% of them singletons. The sequences come from peripheral blood mononuclear cells (PBMCs), collected before the second cycle of nivolumab. The source of these receptors is a human donor with classical Hodgkin lymphoma.

This clone was detected only a few times. V is TRBV6-5 and J is TRBJ1-5; TRBD1 matches at 9 bases. CDR1 is MNHEY, CDR2 SVGAGI, per germline. With 5 bases clipped from V and 5 bases from J, the junction kept 4 bases outside the gene matches. This CDR3 is 14 amino acids long. The CDR3 DNA follows: TGTGCCAGCAGTGCGGGACAGGGATATCAGCCCCAGCATTTT. It codes for CASSAGQGYQPQHF.

The J gene is TRBJ2-5, the V gene TRBV15; TRBD2 matches at 7 bases. TRBJ2-7 explains the end of the DNA better; the J call may be wrong. There are 15 residues in the CDR3. The germline gives CDR1 LNHNV, CDR2 YYDKDF (reference sequence). Written as DNA, the CDR3 is TGTGCCACCAGCAGAGATCGACGCGGACTAGACGAGCAGTACTTC. This translates into CATSRDRRGLDEQYF.

This chain joins TRBV18 and TRBJ2-7; unclear D gene. The CDR3 length is 13 residues. The V end lost 2 bases, the J end lost 6 bases, and 11 bases lay between the germline ends. CDR1 KGHSH and CDR2 LQKENI come from the germline V gene. The CDR3 DNA reads as TGTGCCAGCTCACCAGTCGGTCAGTCCGAGCAGTACTTC. Its translation: CASSPVGQSEQYF.

The chain recombines TRBV14 with TRBJ2-3; 11 bases fit TRBD2. The V segment lost 4 bases and the J segment 1 base; nucleotides outside the gene matches: 4. The CDR3 spans 16 residues. Germline lookup yields CDR1 SGHDN and CDR2 FVKESK. The DNA of the CDR3 is TGTGCCAGCAGCCGCTTACTAGCGGGGGGCACAGATACGCAGTATTTT. Amino acids: CASSRLLAGGTDTQYF.

The V gene is TRBV29-1, the J gene TRBJ2-7, with D maybe TRBD1 (5 bases). CDR3 size: 12 residues. V lost 4 bases and J 5 bases, leaving 12 bases between the germline ends. Germline V CDR1 and CDR2: SQVTM, ANQGSEA. The CDR3 spells CSVVGTGNEQYF. The CDR3 region has the DNA TGCAGCGTTGTGGGAACAGGCAACGAGCAGTACTTC.

V and J are TRBV11-2 and TRBJ2-3, with TRBD2 matching 13 bases. The germline gives CDR1 SGHAT, CDR2 FQNNGV. V lost 5 bases and J lost 0; bases outside the gene matches: 11. This CDR3 has 19 amino acids. CDR3 nucleotide sequence: TGTGCCAGCAGCCTTCGGTCCGGGACTAGCGGGACTAGCACAGATACGCAGTATTTT. Its translation: CASSLRSGTSGTSTDTQYF.

A remark on this clone: This sample includes further DNA sequences coding for the same CDR3. The CDR3 loop is CASSNRGGTDTQYF. The CDR3 DNA sequence: TGTGCCAGCAGTAACAGGGGGGGGACAGATACGCAGTATTTT. The rearrangement links TRBV2 to TRBJ2-3, with a tentative D call TRBD1 (8 bases). Germline lookup yields CDR1 SNHLY and CDR2 FYNNEI. This CDR3 has 14 residues. V lost 5 bases and J lost 3, with 12 bases in between.

With respect to this clone: Because the CDR3's place on the DNA is in doubt, the DNA is left out and the CDR3 is given as listed by TCRdb. The J gene is TRBJ2-6, the V gene TRBV21-1; whether TRBD2, the table's D call, matches the DNA was not checked. TRBV21-1 is a recognized pseudogene. The CDR3 extends over 17 residues, inclusive of both ends. Here the CDR3 reads CASSTGGWGSGANVLTF.

This clone was detected a few times. This chain joins TRBV27 and TRBJ1-2, with unresolved D. This CDR3 has 13 residues. Between the trimmed V and J ends, which lost 7 bases and 3 bases, there was a span of 12 bases. Germline loops: CDR1 MNHEY, CDR2 SMNVEV (reference sequence). CDR3 DNA: TGTGCCAGCAAGGGCTGGTCGGACTATGGCTACACCTTC. This encodes CASKGWSDYGYTF.

J is TRBJ1-4 and V is TRBV7-6, with 10 bases identical to TRBD1. The V gene's germline CDR1 is SGHVS and CDR2 FNYEAQ. The CDR3 runs 16 residues. The junction had 10 bases not matched to a gene; V was cut back by 5 bases and J by 7 bases. The chain's CDR3 is CASSLRRDRGREKLFF. DNA of the CDR3: TGTGCCAGCAGCCTACGAAGGGACAGGGGACGTGAAAAACTGTTTTTT. Full variable domain (rest looked up from reference TRBV7-6 and TRBJ1-4): GAGVSQSPRYKVTKRGQDVALRCDPISGHVSLYWYRQALGQGPEFLTYFNYEAQQDKSGLPNDRFSAERPEGSISTLTIQRTEQRDSAMYRCASSLRRDRGREKLFFGSGTQLSVL.

V usage is TRBV5-8 and J usage is TRBJ2-7; D gene uncertain. Germline CDR1 SGHTS, CDR2 YDEGEE. V was clipped by 6 bases and J by 3 bases, with 13 bases between them. The CDR3 runs 13 residues. CDR3 sequence (DNA): TGTGCCAGCACCTCGTACTCTGACTACGAGCAGTACTTC. As protein: CASTSYSDYEQYF.

The chain employs TRBV7-9 and TRBJ1-5, with 8 bases that match TRBD1. The V gene's germline CDR1 is SEHNR and CDR2 FQNEAQ (reference sequence). The V and J ends lost 0 bases and 2 bases, in that order; junction bases with no gene match: 0. The CDR3 runs 15 residues. The DNA of the CDR3 is TGTGCCAGCAGCTTAGCGGACAGGGGCAATCAGCCCCAGCATTTT. Amino acid sequence: CASSLADRGNQPQHF.

The CDR3, as DNA: TGTGCCAGCAGCCAAGCCAACGTCCTGACTTTC. Amino acids: CASSQANVLTF. The V and J genes are TRBV14 and TRBJ2-6; unclear D gene. Germline values: CDR1 SGHDN, CDR2 FVKESK. The CDR3 consists of 11 residues. The V gene lost 1 base and the J gene lost 8 bases, with 0 bases spanning the gap.

The rearrangement links TRBV5-1 to TRBJ2-3, with 9 bases matching TRBD2. Germline values: CDR1 SGHRS, CDR2 YFSETQ. V lost 1 base and J lost 3; bases outside the gene matches: 12. CDR3 length: 18 residues. CDR3 sequence (DNA): TGCGCCAGCAGCTTGAGGGCTAGCGGGGTCACAGGGACAGATACGCAGTATTTT. It encodes CASSLRASGVTGTDTQYF.

The chain employs TRBV7-9 and TRBJ1-1; D gene unclear. CDR1 SEHNR and CDR2 FQNEAQ come from the germline V gene (reference sequence). The CDR3 length is 17 residues. Trimming removed 5 bases from V and 1 base from J, with 20 bases in between. The CDR3 coding sequence is TGTGCCAGCAGCCGACCCATGGGCTTATCGGGGAACACTGAAGCTTTCTTT. Translated, it gives CASSRPMGLSGNTEAFF.

The chain links TRBV14 to TRBJ1-5; D is unresolved. CDR1 SGHDN and CDR2 FVKESK come from the germline V gene. The CDR3 length is 13 residues. With 8 bases removed from V and 4 bases from J, the gap between germline ends came to 12 bases. The CDR3 DNA sequence: TGTGCCAGCTCCGCGGATCATAATCAGCCCCAGCATTTT. As protein: CASSADHNQPQHF.